This T cell receptor beta chain was profiled in a study of CD8+ T cells in alopecia areata. General observations from the study: Relative to mice, TCR sharing across patients was less clear, a difference possibly HLA-related. Normal scalp had lower clonality than lesional scalp, with alopecia totalis/universalis lesions showing this most strongly.

Extracted RNA was reverse transcribed into cDNA, the sequencing template. Sequencing was performed with immunoSEQ multiplex PCR; in TCRdb, only in-frame clones are kept and a portion is missing. The sample yields about 140,000 clones, 45% to 60% seen once. The table lists this clone with a count of one. What it binds is unknown. With V trimmed by 7 bases and J by 4 bases, 7 bases remained unmatched. CDR1 SQVTM and CDR2 ANQGSEA come from the germline V gene. The CDR3 is 14 amino acids. This receptor was identified in a human donor in good health. The chain employs TRBV29-1 and TRBJ2-5, with 12 bases identical to TRBD2. Sequencing was performed on CD4+ T cells sorted from blood. The CDR3 DNA sequence: TGCAGCGCAGTTTTACTAGCGGGAGGAGAGACCCAGTACTTC. Amino acids: CSAVLLAGGETQYF.